Each of the 5 T cell receptor beta chains below was sequenced from the same sample in a study of blood T cell repertoires in COVID-19. Sequencing used immunoSEQ multiplex PCR; TCRdb keeps in-frame clones, though not all of them. The table records 100,000 to 150,000 clones, approximately 90% of them present only once. The sequenced material came from peripheral blood. The receptors come from a man aged 45-65 years with acute or convalescent COVID-19.

The chain recombines TRBV11-2 with TRBJ1-2; TRBD1 agrees at 9 bases. Germline V CDR1 and CDR2: SGHAT, FQNNGV. Losses at the gene ends were 1 base for V and 7 bases for J; bases not matched to a gene: 10. The length of the CDR3 is 16 residues. CDR3 residues: CASSLGGAQGAGGYTF. The CDR3 nucleotides are TGTGCCAGCAGCTTAGGGGGGGCACAGGGGGCCGGTGGCTACACCTTC.

The chain has TRBV25-1 and TRBJ2-7, with D possibly matching TRBD2 (6 bases). Germline V CDR1 and CDR2: MGHDK, SYGVNS. V shed 3 bases and J shed 1 base, with 13 bases lying between them. This CDR3 is 15 amino acids long. The CDR3 spells CASSDAGIGSYEQYF. The CDR3 DNA reads TGTGCCAGCAGTGATGCGGGGATAGGGTCCTACGAGCAGTACTTC.

This clone appeared once. In nucleotides, the CDR3 is TGTGCCAGCAGCCCTGGAGGGACAGGGGGCGCTTATGGCTACACCTTC. Residues: CASSPGGTGGAYGYTF. V usage is TRBV7-2 and J usage is TRBJ1-2; TRBD1 matches at 12 bases. Germline assignment: CDR1 SGHTA and CDR2 FQGNSA. The CDR3 covers 16 residues. With V trimmed by 5 bases and J by 5 bases, 9 bases remained unmatched.

The chain employs TRBV5-6 and TRBJ1-5; TRBD1 might be the D (6 bases). Trimming pared 4 bases from V and 7 bases from J, leaving 15 bases between. The V gene's germline CDR1 is SGHDT and CDR2 YYEEEE. The CDR3 loop spans 14 amino acids. The CDR3 nucleotides are TGTGCCAGCAGCCAAGGACAGAAGGGGCAGCCCCAGCATTTT. Protein: CASSQGQKGQPQHF.

The chain employs TRBV11-2 and TRBJ2-2, with D tentatively TRBD1 (5 bases). V was cut by 1 base and J by 6 bases, with 9 bases left in between. The CDR3 has 14 residues. Germline V gene lookup returns CDR1 SGHAT and CDR2 FQNNGV. Here the CDR3 DNA reads TGTGCCAGCAGCTTAGGTTCCAGGGCCGGGGAGCTGTTTTTT. Amino acid sequence: CASSLGSRAGELFF.